This T cell receptor beta chain was recorded in a study of control samples from healthy donors and cancer patients. Measured with immunoSEQ multiplex PCR; TCRdb has only the in-frame clones, and not every one. Counted here are over 65,000 clones, around 94% occurring once; the ten biggest clones make up 6.2%. The V end lost 10 bases, the J end lost 2 bases, and 15 bases lay between the germline ends. CDR3 length: 13 residues. The germline gives CDR1 MDHEN, CDR2 SYDVKM. The chain links TRBV28 to TRBJ2-7, with D possibly TRBD2 on 6 matching bases. The clonotype comes from a woman between 40 and 50 years old in good health. What was sequenced was blood. CDR3 nucleotides: TGTGCCATAAAGGAGGGCCTCACCTACGAGCAGTACTTC. Amino acids: CAIKEGLTYEQYF.